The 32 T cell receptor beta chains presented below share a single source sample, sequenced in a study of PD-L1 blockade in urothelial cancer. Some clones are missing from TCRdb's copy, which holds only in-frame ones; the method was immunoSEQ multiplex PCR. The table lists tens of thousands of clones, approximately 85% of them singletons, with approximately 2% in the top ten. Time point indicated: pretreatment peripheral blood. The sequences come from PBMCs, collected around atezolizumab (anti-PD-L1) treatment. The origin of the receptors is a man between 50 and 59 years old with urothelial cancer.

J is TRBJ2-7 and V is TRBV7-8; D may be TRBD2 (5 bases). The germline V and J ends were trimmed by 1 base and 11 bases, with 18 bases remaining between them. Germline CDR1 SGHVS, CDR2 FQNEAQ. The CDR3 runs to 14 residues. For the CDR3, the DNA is TGTGCCAGCAGCTTAGACCCCTCTGAAGGAGCGGAGTACTTC. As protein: CASSLDPSEGAEYF.

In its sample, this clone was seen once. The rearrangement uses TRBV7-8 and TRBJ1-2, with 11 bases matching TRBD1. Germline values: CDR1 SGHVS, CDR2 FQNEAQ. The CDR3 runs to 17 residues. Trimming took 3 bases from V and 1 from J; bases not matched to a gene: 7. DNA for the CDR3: TGTGCCAGCAGCTTCCGGACAGGGGGCCGACTTAACTATGGCTACACCTTC. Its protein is CASSFRTGGRLNYGYTF.

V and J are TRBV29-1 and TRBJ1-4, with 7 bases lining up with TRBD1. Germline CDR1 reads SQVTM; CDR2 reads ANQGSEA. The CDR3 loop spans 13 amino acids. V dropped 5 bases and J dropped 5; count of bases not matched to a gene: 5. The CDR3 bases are TGCAGCGTTACGGGACAGCAAAATGAAAAACTGTTTTTT. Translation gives CSVTGQQNEKLFF.

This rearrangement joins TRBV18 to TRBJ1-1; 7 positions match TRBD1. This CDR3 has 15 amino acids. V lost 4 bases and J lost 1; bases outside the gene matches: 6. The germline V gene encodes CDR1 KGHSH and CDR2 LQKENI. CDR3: CASSLLQGTNTEAFF. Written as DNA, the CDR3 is TGTGCCAGCTCACTGTTACAGGGGACGAACACTGAAGCTTTCTTT.

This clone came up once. CDR3 region: CASSSLGQGVSRGEQYV. The CDR3 bases are TGTGCCAGCAGTTCTCTCGGACAGGGGGTCTCTCGGGGCGAGCAGTACGTC. V gene TRBV28 combines with J gene TRBJ2-7, with TRBD1 identical over 10 bases. With V trimmed by 4 bases and J by 6 bases, 15 bases remained unmatched. The CDR3 spans 17 residues. Germline CDR1 is MDHEN and CDR2 is SYDVKM.

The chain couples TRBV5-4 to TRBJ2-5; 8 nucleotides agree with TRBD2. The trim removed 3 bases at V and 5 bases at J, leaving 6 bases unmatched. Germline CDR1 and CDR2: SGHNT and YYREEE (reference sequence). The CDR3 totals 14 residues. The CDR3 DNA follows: TGTGCCAGCAGCTACCGGGAGGGCCGGGAGACCCAGTACTTC. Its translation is CASSYREGRETQYF.

CDR3 loop: CASSSFSGGDYNEQFF. The CDR3 bases are TGTGCCAGCAGCTCGTTTAGCGGGGGGGATTACAATGAGCAGTTCTTC. The V and J genes are TRBV7-8 and TRBJ2-1; 11 nucleotides line up with TRBD2. The germline V gene has CDR1 SGHVS and CDR2 FQNEAQ. The CDR3 consists of 16 residues. The V gene end was trimmed by 4 bases and the J gene end by 4 bases; junction bases not matched to a gene: 6.

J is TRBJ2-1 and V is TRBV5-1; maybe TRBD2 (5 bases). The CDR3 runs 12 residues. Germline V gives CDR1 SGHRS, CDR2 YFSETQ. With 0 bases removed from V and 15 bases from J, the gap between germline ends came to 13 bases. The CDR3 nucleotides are TGCGCCAGCAGCTTGGACGGGATTGGGCGGTTCTTC. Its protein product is CASSLDGIGRFF.

CDR3 residues: CASSDQAHTQYF. The DNA for the CDR3 is TGCGCCAGCAGCGACCAAGCGCATACGCAGTATTTT. V is TRBV5-1 and J is TRBJ2-3, with D unclear. This CDR3 is built from 12 residues. Trimming took 4 bases from V and 7 from J, leaving 10 bases between them. Germline loops: CDR1 SGHRS, CDR2 YFSETQ.

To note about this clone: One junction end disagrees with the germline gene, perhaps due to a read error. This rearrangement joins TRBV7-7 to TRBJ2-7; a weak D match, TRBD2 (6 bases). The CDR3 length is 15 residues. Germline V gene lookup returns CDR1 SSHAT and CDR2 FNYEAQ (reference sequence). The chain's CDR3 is CASSATPGLQGEQYF. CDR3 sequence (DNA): TGTGCTAGCAGCGCTACACCTGGACTACAAGGAGAGCAGTACTTC.

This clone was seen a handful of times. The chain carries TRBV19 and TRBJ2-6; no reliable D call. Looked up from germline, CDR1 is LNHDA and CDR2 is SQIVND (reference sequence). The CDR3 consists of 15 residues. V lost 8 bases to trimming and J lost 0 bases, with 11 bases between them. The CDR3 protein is CASRPLRSGANVLTF. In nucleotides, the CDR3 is TGTGCCAGTCGTCCCCTTCGCTCTGGGGCCAACGTCCTGACTTTC.

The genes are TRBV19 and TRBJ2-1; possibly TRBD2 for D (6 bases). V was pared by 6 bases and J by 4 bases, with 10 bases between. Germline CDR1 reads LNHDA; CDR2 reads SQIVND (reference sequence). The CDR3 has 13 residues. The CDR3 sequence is CASSGRSYNEQFF. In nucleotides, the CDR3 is TGTGCCAGTAGCGGGAGATCGTACAATGAGCAGTTCTTC.

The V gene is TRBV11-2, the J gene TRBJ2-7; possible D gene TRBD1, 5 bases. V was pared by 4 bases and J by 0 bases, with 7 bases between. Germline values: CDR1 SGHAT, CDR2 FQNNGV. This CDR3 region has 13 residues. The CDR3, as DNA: TGTGCCAGCAGCTCGACAGCCTCCTACGAGCAGTACTTC. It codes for CASSSTASYEQYF. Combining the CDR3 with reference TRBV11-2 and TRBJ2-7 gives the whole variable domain EAGVAQSPRYKIIEKRQSVAFWCNPISGHATLYWYQQILGQGPKLLIQFQNNGVVDDSQLPKDRFSAERLKGVDSTLKIQPAKLEDSAVYLCASSSTASYEQYFGPGTRLTVT.

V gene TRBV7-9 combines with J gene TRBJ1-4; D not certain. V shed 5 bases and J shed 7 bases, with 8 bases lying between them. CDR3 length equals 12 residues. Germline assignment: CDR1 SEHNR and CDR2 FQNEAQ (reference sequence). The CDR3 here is CASSKPGEKLFF. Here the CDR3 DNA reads TGTGCCAGCAGCAAGCCGGGTGAAAAACTGTTTTTT.

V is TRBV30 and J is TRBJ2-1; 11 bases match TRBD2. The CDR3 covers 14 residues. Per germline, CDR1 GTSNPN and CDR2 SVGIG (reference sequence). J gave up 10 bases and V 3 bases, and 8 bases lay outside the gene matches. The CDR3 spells CAWRHSGRAGEQFF. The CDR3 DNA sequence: TGTGCCTGGAGGCATAGCGGGAGGGCCGGAGAGCAGTTCTTC.

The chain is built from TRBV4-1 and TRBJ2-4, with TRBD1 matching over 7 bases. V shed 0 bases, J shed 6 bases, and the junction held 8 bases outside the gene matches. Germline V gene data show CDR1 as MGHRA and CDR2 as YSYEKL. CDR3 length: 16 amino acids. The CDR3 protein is CASSQDWAGGRNIQYF. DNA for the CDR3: TGCGCCAGCAGCCAAGATTGGGCAGGGGGTAGAAACATTCAGTACTTC.

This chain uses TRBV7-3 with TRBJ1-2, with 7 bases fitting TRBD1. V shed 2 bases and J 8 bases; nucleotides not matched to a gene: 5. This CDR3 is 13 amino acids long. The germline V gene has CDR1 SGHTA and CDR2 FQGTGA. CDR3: CASSLDREEGYTF. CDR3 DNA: TGTGCCAGCAGCTTAGACAGGGAGGAAGGCTACACCTTC.

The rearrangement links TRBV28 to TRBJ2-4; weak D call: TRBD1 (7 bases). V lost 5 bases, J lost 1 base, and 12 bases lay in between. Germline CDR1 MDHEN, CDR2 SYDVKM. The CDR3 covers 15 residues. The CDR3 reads CASSPAGGAKNIQYF. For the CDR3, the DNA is TGTGCCAGCAGTCCGGCAGGGGGGGCCAAAAACATTCAGTACTTC.

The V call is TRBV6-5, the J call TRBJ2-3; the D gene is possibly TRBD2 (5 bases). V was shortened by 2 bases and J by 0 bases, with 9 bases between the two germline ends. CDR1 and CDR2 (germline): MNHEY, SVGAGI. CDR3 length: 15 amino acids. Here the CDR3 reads CASSYGGTSTDTQYF. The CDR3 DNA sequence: TGTGCCAGCAGTTACGGAGGAACTAGCACAGATACGCAGTATTTT.

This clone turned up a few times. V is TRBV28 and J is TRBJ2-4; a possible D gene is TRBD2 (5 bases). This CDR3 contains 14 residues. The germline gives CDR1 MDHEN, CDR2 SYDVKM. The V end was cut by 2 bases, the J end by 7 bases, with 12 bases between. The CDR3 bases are TGTGCCAGCAGTTTAAGAGGGTTCGGGAACATTCAGTACTTC. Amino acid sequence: CASSLRGFGNIQYF.

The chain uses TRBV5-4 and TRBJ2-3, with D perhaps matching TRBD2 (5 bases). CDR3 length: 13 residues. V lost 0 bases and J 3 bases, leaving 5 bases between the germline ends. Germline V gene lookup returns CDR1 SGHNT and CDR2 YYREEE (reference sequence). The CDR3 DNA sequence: TGTGCCAGCAGCTTGGGGAGGACAGATACGCAGTATTTT. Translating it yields CASSLGRTDTQYF.

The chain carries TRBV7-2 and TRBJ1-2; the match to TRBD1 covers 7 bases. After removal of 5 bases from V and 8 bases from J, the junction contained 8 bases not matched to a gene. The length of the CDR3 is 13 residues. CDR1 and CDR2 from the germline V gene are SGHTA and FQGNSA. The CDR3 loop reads CASSQQGREGYTF. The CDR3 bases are TGTGCCAGCAGCCAACAGGGGCGGGAAGGCTACACCTTC.

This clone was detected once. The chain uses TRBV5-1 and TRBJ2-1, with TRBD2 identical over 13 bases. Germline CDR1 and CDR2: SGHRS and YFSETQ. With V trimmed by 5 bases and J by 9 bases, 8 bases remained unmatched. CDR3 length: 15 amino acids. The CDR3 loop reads CASSFTSGGEFEQFF. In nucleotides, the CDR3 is TGCGCCAGCAGTTTCACTAGCGGGGGGGAGTTTGAGCAGTTCTTC. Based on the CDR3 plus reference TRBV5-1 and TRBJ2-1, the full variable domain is KAGVTQTPRYLIKTRGQQVTLSCSPISGHRSVSWYQQTPGQGLQFLFEYFSETQRNKGNFPGRFSGRQFSNSRSEMNVSTLELGDSALYLCASSFTSGGEFEQFFGPGTRLTVL.

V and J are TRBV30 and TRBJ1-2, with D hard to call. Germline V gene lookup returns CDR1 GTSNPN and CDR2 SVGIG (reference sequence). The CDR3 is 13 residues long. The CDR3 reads CASGNGLYYGYTF. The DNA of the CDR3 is TGTGCATCGGGGAATGGGCTATACTATGGCTACACCTTC.

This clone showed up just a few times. In nucleotides, the CDR3 is TGCAGCGCCCCCGGGACAGGGGCATCTAGGAGGGCTTTCTTT. The encoded protein is CSAPGTGASRRAFF. The chain carries TRBV29-1 and TRBJ1-1, with 10 bases fitting TRBD1. This CDR3 has 14 residues. Trimming cost V 7 bases and J 11 bases; bases outside gene matches: 16. Germline V gene sequence: CDR1 SQVTM, CDR2 ANQGSEA. The whole variable domain, remainder taken from reference TRBV29-1 and TRBJ1-1, is SAVISQKPSRDICQRGTSLTIQCQVDSQVTMMFWYRQQPGQSLTLIATANQGSEATYESGFVIDKFPISRPNLTFSTLTVSNMSPEDSSIYLCSAPGTGASRRAFFGQGTRLTVV.

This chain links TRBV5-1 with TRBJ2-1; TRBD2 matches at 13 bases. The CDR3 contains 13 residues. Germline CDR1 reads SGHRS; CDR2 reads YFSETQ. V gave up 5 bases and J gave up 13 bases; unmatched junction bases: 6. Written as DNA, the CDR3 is TGCGCCAGCAGATCCCGGACTAGCGGGAGACAGTTCTTC. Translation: CASRSRTSGRQFF.

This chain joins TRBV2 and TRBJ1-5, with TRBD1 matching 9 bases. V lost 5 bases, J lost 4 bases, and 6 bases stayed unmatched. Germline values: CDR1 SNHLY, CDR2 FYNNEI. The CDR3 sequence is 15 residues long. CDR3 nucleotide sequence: TGTGCCAGCAGTAAGACAGGGGGTGAGAATCAGCCCCAGCATTTT. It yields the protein CASSKTGGENQPQHF. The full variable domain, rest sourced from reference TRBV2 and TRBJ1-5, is EPEVTQTPSHQVTQMGQEVILRCVPISNHLYFYWYRQILGQKVEFLVSFYNNEISEKSEIFDDQFSVERPDGSNFTLKIRSTKLEDSAMYFCASSKTGGENQPQHFGDGTRLSIL.

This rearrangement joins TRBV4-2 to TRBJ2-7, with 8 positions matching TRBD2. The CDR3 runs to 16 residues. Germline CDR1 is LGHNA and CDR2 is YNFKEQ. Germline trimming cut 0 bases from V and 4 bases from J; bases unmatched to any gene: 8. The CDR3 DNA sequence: TGTGCCAGCAGCCAAGATTTTAGCGGGACGCCTTACGAGCAGTACTTC. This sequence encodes CASSQDFSGTPYEQYF.

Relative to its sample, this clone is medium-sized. Here the CDR3 reads CASSSTSGRAQEQYF. For the CDR3, the DNA is TGTGCCAGCAGTTCCACTAGCGGGAGGGCCCAGGAGCAGTACTTC. J is TRBJ2-7 and V is TRBV27, with 13 nucleotides matching TRBD2. The CDR3 has 15 amino acids. V shed 4 bases, J shed 7 bases, and the junction held 7 bases outside the gene matches. Germline CDR1 and CDR2: MNHEY and SMNVEV (reference sequence).

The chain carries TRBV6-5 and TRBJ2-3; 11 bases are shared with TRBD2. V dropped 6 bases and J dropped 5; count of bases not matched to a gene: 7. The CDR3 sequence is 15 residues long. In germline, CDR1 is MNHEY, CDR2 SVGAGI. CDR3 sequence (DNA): TGTGCCAGCAGATTAGCGGGGGGGCCAGTAGATACGCAGTATTTT. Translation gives CASRLAGGPVDTQYF.

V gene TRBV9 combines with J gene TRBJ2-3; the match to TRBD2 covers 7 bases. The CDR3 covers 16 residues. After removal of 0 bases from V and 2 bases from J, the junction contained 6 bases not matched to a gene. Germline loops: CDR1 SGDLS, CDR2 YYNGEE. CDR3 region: CASSVGAGVITDTQYF. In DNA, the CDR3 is TGTGCCAGCAGCGTAGGGGCGGGGGTCATCACAGATACGCAGTATTTT.

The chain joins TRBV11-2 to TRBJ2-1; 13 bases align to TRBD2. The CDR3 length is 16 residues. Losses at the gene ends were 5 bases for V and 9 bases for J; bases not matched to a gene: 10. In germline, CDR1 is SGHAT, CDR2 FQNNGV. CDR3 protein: CASSLGGTSGNIEQFF. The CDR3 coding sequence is TGTGCCAGCAGCCTGGGAGGGACTAGCGGGAACATTGAGCAGTTCTTC.